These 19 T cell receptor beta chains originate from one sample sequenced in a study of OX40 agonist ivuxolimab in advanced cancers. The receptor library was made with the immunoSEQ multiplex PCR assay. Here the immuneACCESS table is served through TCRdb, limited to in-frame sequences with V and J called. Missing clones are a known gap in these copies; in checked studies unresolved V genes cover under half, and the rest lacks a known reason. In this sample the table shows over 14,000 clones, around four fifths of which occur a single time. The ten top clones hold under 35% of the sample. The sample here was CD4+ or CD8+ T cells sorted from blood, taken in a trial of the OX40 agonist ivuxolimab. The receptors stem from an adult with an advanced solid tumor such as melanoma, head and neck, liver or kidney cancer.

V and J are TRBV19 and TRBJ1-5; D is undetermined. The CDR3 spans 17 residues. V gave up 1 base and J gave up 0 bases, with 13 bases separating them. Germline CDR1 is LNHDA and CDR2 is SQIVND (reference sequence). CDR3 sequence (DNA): TGTGCCAGTAGTATAGTTCCGGCCGCTTATAGCAATCAGCCCCAGCATTTT. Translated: CASSIVPAAYSNQPQHF.

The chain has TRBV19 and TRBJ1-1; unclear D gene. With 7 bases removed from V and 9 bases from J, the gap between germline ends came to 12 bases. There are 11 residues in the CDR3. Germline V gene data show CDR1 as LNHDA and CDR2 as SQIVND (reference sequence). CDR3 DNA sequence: TGTGCCAGTAACTACGCTACTCAAGCTTTCTTT. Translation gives CASNYATQAFF.

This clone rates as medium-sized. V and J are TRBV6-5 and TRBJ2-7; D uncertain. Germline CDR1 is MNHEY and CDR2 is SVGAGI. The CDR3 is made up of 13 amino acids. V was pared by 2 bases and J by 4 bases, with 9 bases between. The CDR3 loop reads CASSYADLYEQYF. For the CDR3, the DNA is TGTGCCAGCAGTTACGCCGACCTGTACGAGCAGTACTTC.

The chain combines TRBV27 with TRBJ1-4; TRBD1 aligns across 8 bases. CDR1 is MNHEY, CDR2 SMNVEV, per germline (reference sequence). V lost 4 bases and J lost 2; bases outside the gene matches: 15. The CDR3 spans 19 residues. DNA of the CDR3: TGTGCCAGCAGTTCATTACAGGGGGGATTCCAGGCCACTAATGAAAAACTGTTTTTT. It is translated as CASSSLQGGFQATNEKLFF.

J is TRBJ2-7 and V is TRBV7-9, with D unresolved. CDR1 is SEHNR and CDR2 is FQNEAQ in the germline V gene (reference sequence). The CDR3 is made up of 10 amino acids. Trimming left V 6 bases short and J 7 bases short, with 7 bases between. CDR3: CASRPLEQYF. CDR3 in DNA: TGTGCCAGCAGGCCCTTAGAGCAGTACTTC.

CDR3 residues: CASSLNLRELFF. The CDR3 region has the DNA TGTGCCAGCAGCTTAAACCTTCGGGAGCTGTTTTTT. The V call is TRBV7-9, the J call TRBJ2-2; D is unclear. This CDR3 has 12 residues. V dropped 2 bases and J dropped 9 bases, with 7 bases sitting between them. Germline CDR1 SEHNR, CDR2 FQNEAQ (reference sequence).

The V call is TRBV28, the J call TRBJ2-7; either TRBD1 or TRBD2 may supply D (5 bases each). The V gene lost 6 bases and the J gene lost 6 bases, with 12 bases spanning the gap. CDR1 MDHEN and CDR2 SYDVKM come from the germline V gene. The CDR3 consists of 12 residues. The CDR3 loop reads CASRPGAAEQYF. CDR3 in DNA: TGTGCCAGCAGGCCCGGGGCTGCCGAGCAGTACTTC. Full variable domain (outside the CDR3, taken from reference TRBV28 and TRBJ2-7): DVKVTQSSRYLVKRTGEKVFLECVQDMDHENMFWYRQDPGLGLRLIYFSYDVKMKEKGDIPEGYSVSREKKERFSLILESASTNQTSMYLCASRPGAAEQYFGPGTRLTVT.

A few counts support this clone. The DNA of the CDR3 is TGTGCCAGCAGCCCGATAACAACAACTAATGAAAAACTGTTTTTT. Translated: CASSPITTTNEKLFF. The genes are TRBV2 and TRBJ1-4; D call uncertain. The germline V gene encodes CDR1 SNHLY and CDR2 FYNNEI. This CDR3 region has 15 residues. Trimming shortened V by 6 bases and J by 0 bases, and 11 bases separated the two germline ends.

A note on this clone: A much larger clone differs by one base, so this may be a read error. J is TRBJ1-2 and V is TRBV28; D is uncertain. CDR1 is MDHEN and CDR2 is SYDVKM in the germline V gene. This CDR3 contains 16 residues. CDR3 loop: CASNLLPRGGGDGYTF. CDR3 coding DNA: TGTGCCAGCAATTTATTGCCCCGCGGTGGCGGAGATGGCTACACCTTC.

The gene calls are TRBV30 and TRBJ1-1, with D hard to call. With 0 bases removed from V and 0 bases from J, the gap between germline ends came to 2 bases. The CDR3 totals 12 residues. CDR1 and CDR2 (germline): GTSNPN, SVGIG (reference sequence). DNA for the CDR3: TGTGCCTGGAGTGTAATGAACACTGAAGCTTTCTTT. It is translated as CAWSVMNTEAFF. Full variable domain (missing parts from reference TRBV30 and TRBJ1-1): SQTIHQWPATLVQPVGSPLSLECTVEGTSNPNLYWYRQAAGRGLQLLFYSVGIGQISSEVPQNLSASRPQDRQFILSSKKLLLSDSGFYLCAWSVMNTEAFFGQGTRLTVV.

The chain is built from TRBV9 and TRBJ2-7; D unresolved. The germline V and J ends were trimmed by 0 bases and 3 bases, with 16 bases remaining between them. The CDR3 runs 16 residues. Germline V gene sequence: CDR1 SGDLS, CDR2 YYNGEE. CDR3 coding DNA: TGTGCCAGCAGCGTAGAGGAAGGGTCAGCTATCTACGAGCAGTACTTC. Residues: CASSVEEGSAIYEQYF.

The CDR3 sequence: CASSPFSGELFF. Here the CDR3 DNA reads TGTGCCAGCTCACCCTTCTCCGGGGAGCTGTTTTTT. The chain has TRBV18 and TRBJ2-2; D ambiguous. Deletions cut 3 bases from V and 6 bases from J, with 5 bases between. Germline V gene lookup returns CDR1 KGHSH and CDR2 LQKENI. The CDR3 runs 12 residues.

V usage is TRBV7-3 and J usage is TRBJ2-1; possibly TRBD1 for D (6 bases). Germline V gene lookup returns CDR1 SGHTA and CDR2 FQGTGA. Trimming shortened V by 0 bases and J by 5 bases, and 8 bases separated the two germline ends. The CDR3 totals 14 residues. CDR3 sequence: CASSLTGTNNEQFF. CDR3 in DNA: TGTGCCAGCAGCTTAACCGGGACAAACAATGAGCAGTTCTTC.

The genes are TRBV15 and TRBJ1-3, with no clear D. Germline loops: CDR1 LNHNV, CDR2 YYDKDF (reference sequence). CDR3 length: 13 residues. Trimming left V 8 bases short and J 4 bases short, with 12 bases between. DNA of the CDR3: TGTGCCACCCAACGCCAGCTCGGAAACACCATATATTTT. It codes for CATQRQLGNTIYF.

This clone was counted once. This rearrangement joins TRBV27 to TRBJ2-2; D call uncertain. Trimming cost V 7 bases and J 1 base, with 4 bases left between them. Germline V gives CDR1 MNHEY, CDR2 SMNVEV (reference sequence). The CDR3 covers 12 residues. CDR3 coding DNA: TGTGCCAGCAAAGGGAACACCGGGGAGCTGTTTTTT. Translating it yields CASKGNTGELFF.

Here the CDR3 reads CASSPDFMGSGNTIYF. In DNA, the CDR3 is TGCGCCAGCAGCCCCGACTTCATGGGGTCTGGAAACACCATATATTTT. The chain links TRBV5-1 to TRBJ1-3; no definite D call. Germline V lookup: CDR1 SGHRS, CDR2 YFSETQ. The CDR3 is made up of 16 amino acids. Deletions cut 4 bases from V and 1 base from J, with 15 bases between.

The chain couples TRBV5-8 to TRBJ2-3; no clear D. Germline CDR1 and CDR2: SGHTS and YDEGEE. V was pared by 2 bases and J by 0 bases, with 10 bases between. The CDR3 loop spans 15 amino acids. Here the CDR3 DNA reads TGTGCCAGCAGCTTCCTGTCCCTTAGCACAGATACGCAGTATTTT. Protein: CASSFLSLSTDTQYF.

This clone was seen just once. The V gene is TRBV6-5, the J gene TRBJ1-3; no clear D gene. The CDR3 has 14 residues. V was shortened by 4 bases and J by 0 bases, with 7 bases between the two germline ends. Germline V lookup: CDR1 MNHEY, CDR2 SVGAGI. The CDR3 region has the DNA TGTGCCAGCAGTTCGCATGCCTCTGGAAACACCATATATTTT. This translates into CASSSHASGNTIYF.

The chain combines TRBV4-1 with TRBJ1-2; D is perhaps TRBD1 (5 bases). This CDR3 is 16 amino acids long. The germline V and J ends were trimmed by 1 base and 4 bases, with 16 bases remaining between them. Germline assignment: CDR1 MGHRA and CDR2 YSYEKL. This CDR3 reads CASSQVPDSTAYGYTF. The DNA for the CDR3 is TGCGCCAGCAGCCAAGTTCCCGACAGTACGGCCTATGGCTACACCTTC.